The 25 T cell receptor beta chains below all came from one sample that was sequenced in a study of shared clonotypes between healthy human individuals. Naive CD8 cells, CD45RO-negative and positively selected for CCR7, excluded terminally differentiated effector memory CD45RA+ cells. Profiling relied on immunoSEQ multiplex PCR, and the TCRdb table lists in-frame clones only, not all of them. The table has about 2.1 million clones, about 93% seen once. Sequencing was done on a sample of naive CD8+ T cells from PBMCs. The source of these receptors is a man younger than 30 in good health. Some clones in this sample may be carry-over from other donors' samples.

In the case of this clone: The same CDR3 can be traced to other DNA sequences in this sample. V is TRBV11-3 and J is TRBJ1-1, with D perhaps TRBD1 (6 bases). Germline-derived CDR1 and CDR2 are SGHNT and YENEEA. The V and J ends lost 5 bases and 5 bases respectively, with 12 bases between them. The CDR3 loop spans 13 amino acids. The CDR3 DNA reads TGTGCCAGCAGCCTAGGGGGTGCTACTGAAGCTTTCTTT. It yields the protein CASSLGGATEAFF.

The chain is built from TRBV10-1 and TRBJ2-2; D ambiguous. Trimming left V 2 bases short and J 6 bases short, with 7 bases between. Germline CDR1 and CDR2: WNHNN and SYGVQD (reference sequence). The length of the CDR3 is 13 residues. The CDR3 DNA sequence: TGCGCCAGCAGTGAGGTGCGTTCCGGGGAGCTGTTTTTT. Its protein product is CASSEVRSGELFF.

In this sample, this clone turned up once. The rearrangement links TRBV5-1 to TRBJ1-5, with 7 nucleotides matching TRBD1. CDR1 and CDR2 (germline): SGHRS, YFSETQ. The CDR3 has 15 amino acids. The trim removed 2 bases at V and 3 bases at J, leaving 5 bases unmatched. The CDR3 protein is CASSFGTDYNQPQHF. The CDR3 DNA reads TGCGCCAGCAGCTTTGGGACAGATTACAATCAGCCCCAGCATTTT.

The rearrangement links TRBV28 to TRBJ2-3, with TRBD2 identical over 7 bases. The CDR3 loop spans 15 amino acids. Trimming cost V 6 bases and J 0 bases; bases outside gene matches: 6. Germline CDR1 MDHEN, CDR2 SYDVKM. The CDR3 DNA reads TGTGCCAGCAGGGGACTACGGGATAGCACAGATACGCAGTATTTT. Translation gives CASRGLRDSTDTQYF.

This clone occurred once. The rearrangement links TRBV5-1 to TRBJ1-2, with TRBD1 matching over 8 bases. Germline assignment: CDR1 SGHRS and CDR2 YFSETQ. V was clipped by 4 bases and J by 4 bases; unmatched bases: 9. CDR3 size: 15 residues. This CDR3 reads CASSRGQGRAYGYTF. The CDR3 DNA reads as TGCGCCAGCAGCCGCGGACAGGGAAGGGCCTATGGCTACACCTTC.

The V gene is TRBV5-1, the J gene TRBJ1-1; D remains unclear. Deletions cut 4 bases from V and 1 base from J, with 11 bases between. Looked up from germline, CDR1 is SGHRS and CDR2 is YFSETQ. The CDR3 runs to 14 residues. The CDR3 region has the DNA TGCGCCAGCAGCCCACAGTACAGGAACACTGAAGCTTTCTTT. Protein product: CASSPQYRNTEAFF.

The CDR3 DNA sequence: TGTGCCAGCAGTTCGATCTACCCCGGACAAGGTGGGTACTTC. The encoded protein is CASSSIYPGQGGYF. V usage is TRBV27 and J usage is TRBJ2-7; a weak D match, TRBD1 (5 bases). Trimming left V 4 bases short and J 12 bases short, with 22 bases between. This CDR3 is built from 14 residues. The germline V gene has CDR1 MNHEY and CDR2 SMNVEV (reference sequence).

The rearrangement links TRBV11-1 to TRBJ2-7; a possible D gene is TRBD1 (5 bases). The germline V gene has CDR1 SGHAT and CDR2 FQDESV (reference sequence). The CDR3 length is 15 residues. The V end was cut by 7 bases, the J end by 2 bases, with 18 bases between. CDR3 nucleotides: TGTGCCAGCACCCCTACAGGAGACCGAACCTACGAGCAGTACTTC. Translation gives CASTPTGDRTYEQYF.

The chain is built from TRBV11-2 and TRBJ2-7, with TRBD2 identical over 14 bases. Trimming at V came to 2 bases and at J to 6 bases, leaving 3 bases not matched to a gene. Germline assignment: CDR1 SGHAT and CDR2 FQNNGV. The CDR3 has 15 amino acids. The CDR3 nucleotides read TGTGCCAGCAGCTTAATGGGGACTAGCGGGAGCGAGCAGTACTTC. The encoded protein is CASSLMGTSGSEQYF.

The chain recombines TRBV30 with TRBJ2-7, with TRBD1 identical over 7 bases. Germline lookup yields CDR1 GTSNPN and CDR2 SVGIG (reference sequence). This CDR3 is 16 amino acids long. J was trimmed by 1 base and V by 3 bases; bases with no gene match: 12. The CDR3 loop is CAWSVAGTAPSYEQYF. The CDR3 DNA reads as TGTGCCTGGAGCGTTGCCGGGACAGCGCCTTCCTACGAGCAGTACTTC. The variable domain in full, with the rest retrieved from reference TRBV30 and TRBJ2-7, is SQTIHQWPATLVQPVGSPLSLECTVEGTSNPNLYWYRQAAGRGLQLLFYSVGIGQISSEVPQNLSASRPQDRQFILSSKKLLLSDSGFYLCAWSVAGTAPSYEQYFGPGTRLTVT.

The chain uses TRBV28 and TRBJ2-1; the match to TRBD2 covers 7 bases. The CDR3 runs to 14 residues. Looked up from germline, CDR1 is MDHEN and CDR2 is SYDVKM. The V and J ends lost 7 bases and 9 bases, in that order; junction bases with no gene match: 12. The CDR3 is CASKELTGGGEQFF. The CDR3 DNA is TGTGCCAGCAAGGAACTAACGGGAGGTGGTGAGCAGTTCTTC.

V and J are TRBV28 and TRBJ1-5; TRBD1 matches at 9 bases. The germline gives CDR1 MDHEN, CDR2 SYDVKM. The CDR3 has 15 residues. V gave up 8 bases and J gave up 4 bases; unmatched junction bases: 9. The CDR3 DNA follows: TGTGCCAGCCAACCCTCGGGACAGGGTAATCAGCCCCAGCATTTT. Translation: CASQPSGQGNQPQHF.

The V call is TRBV6-6, the J call TRBJ2-2; no definite D call. This CDR3 region has 14 residues. Trimming pared 7 bases from V and 4 bases from J, leaving 13 bases between. Germline V gene lookup returns CDR1 MNHNY and CDR2 SVGAGI (reference sequence). CDR3: CASIIGSITGELFF. The DNA for the CDR3 is TGTGCCAGCATCATAGGGTCTATCACCGGGGAGCTGTTTTTT.

This clone was seen only once. The rearrangement joins TRBV6-5 to TRBJ1-5, with TRBD1 matching over 10 bases. This CDR3 region has 14 residues. Trimming took 6 bases from V and 3 from J; bases not matched to a gene: 2. The germline V gene encodes CDR1 MNHEY and CDR2 SVGAGI. CDR3 amino acids: CASSRQGANQPQHF. The CDR3, as DNA: TGTGCCAGCAGCAGACAGGGGGCCAATCAGCCCCAGCATTTT.

The chain recombines TRBV7-8 with TRBJ2-2; 9 bases are a match to TRBD1. Germline-derived CDR1 and CDR2 are SGHVS and FQNEAQ. J was trimmed by 3 bases and V by 3 bases; bases with no gene match: 8. The CDR3 spans 17 residues. Here the CDR3 reads CASSFNLGTGYTGELFF. The CDR3 DNA reads as TGTGCCAGCAGCTTCAATCTTGGGACAGGGTACACCGGGGAGCTGTTTTTT.

Only a few counts were recorded for this clone. Distinct nucleotide sequences in the sample also encode this CDR3. The CDR3 region has the DNA TGCGCCAGCAGCCAAGCGGTTGGCTACGAGCAGTACTTC. This codes for CASSQAVGYEQYF. V and J are TRBV4-1 and TRBJ2-7; D unclear. CDR3 length: 13 amino acids. With 1 base removed from V and 3 bases from J, the gap between germline ends came to 7 bases. Germline V gives CDR1 MGHRA, CDR2 YSYEKL.

V and J are TRBV30 and TRBJ2-1; TRBD2 is a possible D gene (7 bases). The CDR3 is 17 amino acids. V was shortened by 6 bases and J by 1 base, with 22 bases between the two germline ends. CDR1 GTSNPN and CDR2 SVGIG come from the germline V gene (reference sequence). The CDR3 DNA sequence: TGTGCCTGCCAGGAGGCCCGGGGGGCACATTCCTACAATGAGCAGTTCTTC. Protein product: CACQEARGAHSYNEQFF. The full variable domain, with the rest looked up from reference TRBV30 and TRBJ2-1, is SQTIHQWPATLVQPVGSPLSLECTVEGTSNPNLYWYRQAAGRGLQLLFYSVGIGQISSEVPQNLSASRPQDRQFILSSKKLLLSDSGFYLCACQEARGAHSYNEQFFGPGTRLTVL.

The chain carries TRBV11-3 and TRBJ2-7; TRBD1 is a possible D gene (5 bases). The CDR3 covers 12 residues. Trimming removed 3 bases from V and 7 bases from J, with 10 bases in between. Germline CDR1 reads SGHNT; CDR2 reads YENEEA. The CDR3 coding sequence is TGTGCCAGCAGCTTTGACAGTCGTGAGCAGTACTTC. Amino acid sequence: CASSFDSREQYF.

This chain uses TRBV7-3 with TRBJ2-1; possible D gene TRBD1, 6 bases. Trimming pared 5 bases from V and 6 bases from J, leaving 11 bases between. Germline CDR1 SGHTA, CDR2 FQGTGA. The CDR3 totals 13 residues. The chain's CDR3 is CASSSQQGNEQFF. The DNA of the CDR3 is TGTGCCAGCAGCAGCCAACAGGGCAATGAGCAGTTCTTC. The complete variable domain, with remaining parts taken from reference TRBV7-3 and TRBJ2-1, reads GAGVSQTPSNKVTEKGKYVELRCDPISGHTALYWYRQSLGQGPEFLIYFQGTGAADDSGLPNDRFFAVRPEGSVSTLKIQRTERGDSAVYLCASSSQQGNEQFFGPGTRLTVL.

On this clone itself: This sample includes further DNA sequences coding for the same CDR3. The chain is built from TRBV7-9 and TRBJ2-1, with 11 bases matching TRBD2. This CDR3 has 15 amino acids. Per the germline V gene, CDR1 is SEHNR and CDR2 is FQNEAQ (reference sequence). Trimming at V came to 5 bases and at J to 3 bases, leaving 3 bases not matched to a gene. The CDR3 nucleotides read TGTGCCAGCAGCCCCGGGACTAGCGGCTACAATGAGCAGTTCTTC. Amino acids: CASSPGTSGYNEQFF. The variable domain in full, completed from reference TRBV7-9 and TRBJ2-1, reads DTGVSQNPRHKITKRGQNVTFRCDPISEHNRLYWYRQTLGQGPEFLTYFQNEAQLEKSRLLSDRFSAERPKGSFSTLEIQRTEQGDSAMYLCASSPGTSGYNEQFFGPGTRLTVL.

This clone has just one count. This sequence joins TRBV15 and TRBJ2-7; 8 nucleotides match TRBD2. CDR1 LNHNV and CDR2 YYDKDF come from the germline V gene (reference sequence). Trimming at V came to 5 bases and at J to 4 bases, leaving 19 bases not matched to a gene. The CDR3 contains 18 residues. The CDR3 here is CATSGRGSGKGPGYEQYF. The CDR3 region has the DNA TGTGCCACCAGCGGTCGTGGTAGCGGGAAAGGGCCGGGGTACGAGCAGTACTTC. The whole variable domain, remainder taken from reference TRBV15 and TRBJ2-7, is DAMVIQNPRYQVTQFGKPVTLSCSQTLNHNVMYWYQQKSSQAPKLLFHYYDKDFNNEADTPDNFQSRRPNTSFCFLDIRSPGLGDTAMYLCATSGRGSGKGPGYEQYFGPGTRLTVT.

The chain combines TRBV9 with TRBJ2-2; TRBD2 agrees at 13 bases. Trimming removed 0 bases from V and 0 bases from J; junction bases left unmatched: 2. This CDR3 is built from 18 residues. The V gene's germline CDR1 is SGDLS and CDR2 YYNGEE. CDR3 amino acids: CASSVAGLAGTNTGELFF. Here the CDR3 DNA reads TGTGCCAGCAGCGTAGCGGGACTAGCGGGAACGAACACCGGGGAGCTGTTTTTT.

The chain recombines TRBV29-1 with TRBJ1-2; perhaps TRBD1 as D (5 bases). Germline V gene lookup returns CDR1 SQVTM and CDR2 ANQGSEA. CDR3 size: 13 residues. V was shortened by 7 bases and J by 2 bases, with 14 bases between the two germline ends. The CDR3 here is CSARDAQNYGYTF. CDR3 coding DNA: TGCAGCGCCCGGGACGCCCAGAACTATGGCTACACCTTC. Drawing the rest from reference TRBV29-1 and TRBJ1-2, the complete variable domain is SAVISQKPSRDICQRGTSLTIQCQVDSQVTMMFWYRQQPGQSLTLIATANQGSEATYESGFVIDKFPISRPNLTFSTLTVSNMSPEDSSIYLCSARDAQNYGYTFGSGTRLTVV.

This clone was detected once. The rearrangement joins TRBV7-9 to TRBJ2-3; 11 bases are shared with TRBD1. In germline, CDR1 is SEHNR, CDR2 FQNEAQ (reference sequence). The junction had 3 bases not matched to a gene; V was cut back by 5 bases and J by 5 bases. CDR3 length: 14 amino acids. The CDR3 is CASSGGTGGDTQYF. Written as DNA, the CDR3 is TGTGCCAGCAGCGGAGGGACAGGGGGAGATACGCAGTATTTT. Full variable domain (missing parts from reference TRBV7-9 and TRBJ2-3): DTGVSQNPRHKITKRGQNVTFRCDPISEHNRLYWYRQTLGQGPEFLTYFQNEAQLEKSRLLSDRFSAERPKGSFSTLEIQRTEQGDSAMYLCASSGGTGGDTQYFGPGTRLTVL.

The V call is TRBV6-1, the J call TRBJ1-1; a possible D gene is TRBD1 (5 bases). Germline values: CDR1 MNHNS, CDR2 SASEGT. This CDR3 has 11 residues. CDR3 region: CALWWGTEAFF. CDR3 nucleotide sequence: TGTGCGCTCTGGTGGGGGACTGAAGCTTTCTTT.